Shown below are 25 T cell receptor beta chains from a single sample sequenced in a study of CD8 T cells in ankylosing spondylitis. Findings and caveats of the study: Several highly homologous variants made up a TCR beta motif that seemed to typify ankylosing spondylitis blood.

These receptors are not linked to any known antigen. MiXCR, run by TCRdb on the 5' RACE reads, gives a single entry per CDR3 protein. The repertoire includes about 440,000 distinct CDR3 sequences, roughly 15% of them detected once, and under 1.2% sits in the top ten. Sequencing input: blood, either unsorted or a sorted T cell fraction (not recorded which). These receptors all stem from a male donor with ankylosing spondylitis.

V gene TRBV14 combines with J gene TRBJ2-1; 12 nucleotides match TRBD2. From germline, CDR1 is SGHDN and CDR2 FVKESK. V lost 4 bases and J lost 8; bases outside the gene matches: 9. The CDR3 is 16 residues long. The CDR3 protein is CASSPRTSGDRYEQFF. Written as DNA, the CDR3 is TGTGCCAGCAGCCCAAGGACTAGCGGGGATCGGTATGAGCAGTTCTTC.

The rearrangement links TRBV7-2 to TRBJ2-5; D possibly matches TRBD1 or TRBD2 (6 bases each). The CDR3 spans 16 residues. Looked up from germline, CDR1 is SGHTA and CDR2 is FQGNSA. Trimming cost V 6 bases and J 2 bases, with 19 bases left between them. The CDR3 bases are TGTGCCAGCAGTCGTCGTGTTGGAGGGGGTCAAGAGACCCAGTACTTC. Its translation: CASSRRVGGGQETQYF.

This clonotype has a handful of counts. The V call is TRBV20-1, the J call TRBJ2-7; D remains ambiguous. The V and J ends lost 6 bases and 4 bases respectively, with 25 bases between them. The CDR3 totals 16 residues. Germline V gene data show CDR1 as DFQATT and CDR2 as SNEGSKA (reference sequence). This CDR3 is CSANNPGSGTVYEQYF. The CDR3 bases are TGCAGTGCGAATAATCCCGGTTCGGGCACCGTTTACGAGCAGTACTTC.

This clonotype was recorded a few times. This CDR3 reads CASSSGQGLGETQYF. The CDR3 DNA reads as TGTGCCAGCTCGTCGGGACAGGGTCTCGGGGAGACCCAGTACTTC. The V gene is TRBV18, the J gene TRBJ2-5; 9 bases line up with TRBD1. The CDR3 totals 15 residues. The ends lost 6 bases at V and 5 bases at J; junction bases unmatched: 10. Looked up from germline, CDR1 is KGHSH and CDR2 is LQKENI. Filled out from reference TRBV18 and TRBJ2-5, the complete variable domain reads NAGVMQNPRHLVRRRGQEARLRCSPMKGHSHVYWYRQLPEEGLKFMVYLQKENIIDESGMPKERFSAEFPKEGPSILRIQQVVRGDSAAYFCASSSGQGLGETQYFGPGTRLLVL.

A word on this clonotype: One end of the junction fails to match germline, which may point to a read error. The chain employs TRBV5-1 and TRBJ2-2, with 14 bases identical to TRBD2. The CDR3 covers 16 residues. Germline V gives CDR1 SGHRS, CDR2 YFSETQ. CDR3 bases: TGCGCCAGCAGCAAAGGGACTAGCGGGAGCGTCGGGGTGCTGTTTTTT. It yields the protein CASSKGTSGSVGVLFF.

This clonotype turned up a few times. This chain connects TRBV2 to TRBJ2-7; a weak D match, TRBD2 (5 bases). The V gene lost 3 bases and the J gene lost 2 bases, with 5 bases spanning the gap. The CDR3 spans 12 residues. The V gene's germline CDR1 is SNHLY and CDR2 FYNNEI. DNA for the CDR3: TGTGCCAGCAGTGACGGGGCCTACGAGCAGTACTTC. Translation gives CASSDGAYEQYF.

The chain's CDR3 is CSARHDEQFF. The DNA for the CDR3 is TGCAGTGCTCGGCACGATGAGCAGTTCTTC. The chain uses TRBV20-1 and TRBJ2-1; D remains unclear. CDR1 is DFQATT, CDR2 SNEGSKA, per germline (reference sequence). The CDR3 extends over 10 amino acids. V lost 5 bases and J lost 8, with 7 bases in between.

V and J are TRBV18 and TRBJ2-5, with 7 bases identical to TRBD2. This CDR3 region has 15 residues. The germline V gene encodes CDR1 KGHSH and CDR2 LQKENI. V shed 6 bases, J shed 2 bases, and the junction held 9 bases outside the gene matches. In DNA, the CDR3 is TGTGCCAGCTCTCCGTTCGGCGGGAGTCAAGAGACCCAGTACTTC. Its protein is CASSPFGGSQETQYF. Together with reference TRBV18 and TRBJ2-5, the CDR3 gives the full variable domain: NAGVMQNPRHLVRRRGQEARLRCSPMKGHSHVYWYRQLPEEGLKFMVYLQKENIIDESGMPKERFSAEFPKEGPSILRIQQVVRGDSAAYFCASSPFGGSQETQYFGPGTRLLVL.

This clonotype has a handful of counts. This chain links TRBV20-1 with TRBJ2-3, with D tentatively TRBD2 (6 bases). V was trimmed by 6 bases and J by 4 bases, leaving 14 bases between them. Germline V gives CDR1 DFQATT, CDR2 SNEGSKA (reference sequence). The CDR3 is 13 residues long. CDR3 DNA: TGCAGTGCCCACTGGGGGGAGCCAGATACGCAGTATTTT. It yields the protein CSAHWGEPDTQYF.

This clonotype was picked up many times. The V call is TRBV12-3 or TRBV12-4, the J call TRBJ1-5; weak D call: TRBD1 (6 bases). V lost 8 bases to trimming and J lost 0 bases, with 17 bases between them. This CDR3 is 16 amino acids long. The CDR3: CASAAGAQHSNQPQHF. CDR3 nucleotide sequence: TGTGCCAGCGCCGCGGGGGCGCAGCATAGCAATCAGCCCCAGCATTTT.

CDR3 bases: TGTGCCAGCAGTGCAGACCTAGCGGGAGGCTCCTACGAGCAGTACTTC. It translates to CASSADLAGGSYEQYF. This sequence joins TRBV12-3 or TRBV12-4 and TRBJ2-7, with 11 bases identical to TRBD2. V shed 5 bases, J shed 0 bases, and the junction held 6 bases outside the gene matches. This CDR3 contains 16 residues.

This clonotype was picked up a small number of times. The CDR3 coding sequence is TGTGCCAGCAGTTTAGGAGGGATGAGCTCCTACAATGAGCAGTTCTTC. Translation gives CASSLGGMSSYNEQFF. The rearrangement uses TRBV28 and TRBJ2-1; D is possibly TRBD2 (6 bases). V lost 2 bases and J lost 0, with 11 bases in between. This CDR3 comprises 16 residues. The V gene's germline CDR1 is MDHEN and CDR2 SYDVKM. The complete variable domain, with remaining parts taken from reference TRBV28 and TRBJ2-1, reads DVKVTQSSRYLVKRTGEKVFLECVQDMDHENMFWYRQDPGLGLRLIYFSYDVKMKEKGDIPEGYSVSREKKERFSLILESASTNQTSMYLCASSLGGMSSYNEQFFGPGTRLTVL.

Many counts were recorded for this clonotype. The chain employs TRBV27 and TRBJ2-1; possible D gene TRBD1, 5 bases. CDR1 MNHEY and CDR2 SMNVEV come from the germline V gene (reference sequence). V was shortened by 5 bases and J by 9 bases, with 8 bases between the two germline ends. The CDR3 is 11 residues long. The CDR3, as DNA: TGTGCCAGCAGTAGGGGAACTGAGCAGTTCTTC. Its translation: CASSRGTEQFF.

Only a few counts were recorded for this clonotype. This chain links TRBV29-1 with TRBJ2-1; the D call may be TRBD1 or TRBD2 (6 bases each). Trimming took 7 bases from V and 0 from J, leaving 13 bases between them. Germline CDR1 and CDR2: SQVTM and ANQGSEA. The CDR3 runs to 14 residues. This CDR3 reads CSGRPGASYNEQFF. CDR3 coding DNA: TGCAGCGGTAGGCCGGGGGCCTCCTACAATGAGCAGTTCTTC.

CDR3 bases: TGCAGTGCTAGGTCTGGGAGCATGAACACTGAAGCTTTCTTT. Encoded protein: CSARSGSMNTEAFF. The chain joins TRBV20-1 to TRBJ1-1; D uncertain. The germline V gene encodes CDR1 DFQATT and CDR2 SNEGSKA (reference sequence). Trimming pared 3 bases from V and 0 bases from J, leaving 11 bases between. This CDR3 has 14 amino acids.

A few counts support this clonotype. The rearrangement joins TRBV10-3 to TRBJ2-7; possibly TRBD1 for D (5 bases). Per the germline V gene, CDR1 is ENHRY and CDR2 is SYGVKD. Trimming left V 2 bases short and J 9 bases short, with 17 bases between. The CDR3 contains 14 residues. CDR3 in amino acids: CAISEATRDSGQYF. CDR3 DNA: TGTGCCATCAGTGAGGCGACCAGGGATTCTGGGCAGTACTTC.

The V gene is TRBV5-8, the J gene TRBJ2-1; D may be TRBD1 or TRBD2 (5 bases each). The CDR3 spans 15 residues. Germline V gene lookup returns CDR1 SGHTS and CDR2 YDEGEE. V was pared by 3 bases and J by 2 bases, with 12 bases between. CDR3 DNA sequence: TGTGCCAGCAGCTCAGAGGGGATGCCCTACAATGAGCAGTTCTTC. Its translation: CASSSEGMPYNEQFF.

This clonotype was seen only once. This chain joins TRBV6-5 and TRBJ2-7; D remains ambiguous. The V gene lost 0 bases and the J gene lost 5 bases, with 17 bases spanning the gap. The CDR3 consists of 16 residues. Germline V gene lookup returns CDR1 MNHEY and CDR2 SVGAGI. The CDR3 bases are TGTGCCAGCAGTTACTCTCGGCTAGTTGGGCGCCACGAGCAGTACTTC. It yields the protein CASSYSRLVGRHEQYF.

This clonotype was seen a handful of times. This chain uses TRBV19 with TRBJ1-2, with D perhaps matching TRBD1 (6 bases). This CDR3 region has 13 residues. Trimming took off 8 bases at V and 6 bases at J, with 16 bases between the two ends. Germline V lookup: CDR1 LNHDA, CDR2 SQIVND (reference sequence). CDR3 protein: CASLIQGTNGYTF. Here the CDR3 DNA reads TGTGCCAGTCTCATCCAGGGGACAAATGGCTACACCTTC.

The J gene is TRBJ2-5, the V gene TRBV28; TRBD2 aligns across 10 bases. V lost 3 bases, J lost 5 bases, and 9 bases stayed unmatched. The CDR3 spans 16 residues. Germline CDR1 MDHEN, CDR2 SYDVKM. CDR3 residues: CASSFGTGTSEETQYF. The CDR3 DNA sequence: TGTGCCAGCAGTTTTGGAACCGGGACTAGCGAGGAGACCCAGTACTTC.

This clonotype occurred a few times. The gene calls are TRBV10-3 and TRBJ1-1; D unclear. Trimming pared 6 bases from V and 5 bases from J, leaving 16 bases between. The CDR3 runs 14 residues. From germline, CDR1 is ENHRY and CDR2 SYGVKD. CDR3 DNA: TGTGCCATCAGGACGGGAGGCGAAGTGACTGAAGCTTTCTTT. Residues: CAIRTGGEVTEAFF.

The V and J genes are TRBV28 and TRBJ2-2, with D perhaps TRBD1 (6 bases). V dropped 3 bases and J dropped 1 base, with 12 bases sitting between them. Germline lookup yields CDR1 MDHEN and CDR2 SYDVKM. This CDR3 has 16 amino acids. The CDR3 nucleotides read TGTGCCAGCAGTTTTAAGGACAGCCGGAACACCGGGGAGCTGTTTTTT. Translated, it gives CASSFKDSRNTGELFF. Full variable domain (outside the CDR3, taken from reference TRBV28 and TRBJ2-2): DVKVTQSSRYLVKRTGEKVFLECVQDMDHENMFWYRQDPGLGLRLIYFSYDVKMKEKGDIPEGYSVSREKKERFSLILESASTNQTSMYLCASSFKDSRNTGELFFGEGSRLTVL.

V is TRBV5-6 and J is TRBJ2-7; 9 bases map to TRBD1. Germline CDR1 is SGHDT and CDR2 is YYEEEE. V lost 4 bases to trimming and J lost 4 bases; unmatched junction nucleotides: 6. The CDR3 covers 14 residues. The CDR3 region has the DNA TGTGCCAGCAGCCCGGACAGGGGAAGATACGAGCAGTACTTC. It is translated as CASSPDRGRYEQYF.

This clonotype came up a few times. The chain has TRBV29-1 and TRBJ1-2; TRBD1 is a possible D gene (5 bases). Trimming shortened V by 2 bases and J by 0 bases, and 16 bases separated the two germline ends. CDR3 length: 16 residues. Germline V gene data show CDR1 as SQVTM and CDR2 as ANQGSEA. The CDR3 sequence is CSVERGAAGANYGYTF. The CDR3, as DNA: TGCAGCGTTGAAAGGGGTGCTGCAGGAGCTAACTATGGCTACACCTTC.

This clonotype was counted between two and nine times. The chain uses TRBV20-1 and TRBJ2-2; either TRBD1 or TRBD2 may fit D (7 bases each). Germline-derived CDR1 and CDR2 are DFQATT and SNEGSKA (reference sequence). CDR3 length equals 15 residues. V shed 5 bases and J shed 4 bases, with 17 bases lying between them. CDR3 sequence (DNA): TGCAGTGCTCAGGGGGGGGGAAAGGGCACCGGGGAGCTGTTTTTT. As protein: CSAQGGGKGTGELFF.